Below are 16 T cell receptor beta chains sequenced from a single sample in a study of T cells after posttransplantation cyclophosphamide (dated by TCRdb to about 2016). What this sample's treatment or condition label stands for: high-dose cyclophosphamide on days +3 and +4 as single-agent GVHD prophylaxis. For conditioning, the PTCy patients got busulfan and fludarabine, then a related or unrelated marrow graft, followed by cyclophosphamide on days +3 and +4. Library construction relied on the immunoSEQ multiplex PCR assay. TCRdb provides this immuneACCESS table in a form limited to in-frame rearrangements. Some clones are lacking; in checked studies, under half of them reflect an unresolved V gene, and why the rest are absent is not known. This sample is represented by more than 7,500 clones, with no singletons among them. About 3.6% of the sample comes from the top ten. The sample was PBMCs, taken about 350 days after allogeneic stem cell transplant with posttransplant cyclophosphamide. Receptors were obtained from a male patient aged 50 to 59 who received an allogeneic stem cell transplant from a related donor and was CMV-positive. Some T cells may derive from the graft donor when a transplant has been performed.

This sequence joins TRBV28 and TRBJ1-2; the match to TRBD1 covers 7 bases. The trim removed 9 bases at V and 5 bases at J, leaving 6 bases unmatched. Germline CDR1 MDHEN, CDR2 SYDVKM. The length of the CDR3 is 12 residues. The CDR3 region has the DNA TGTGCCAGTCTCAGGACAGGTTATGGCTACACCTTC. Its translation is CASLRTGYGYTF.

This clone is labeled as medium-sized. The chain joins TRBV27 to TRBJ2-1, with a weak D call TRBD2 (6 bases). This CDR3 has 18 amino acids. The germline V gene encodes CDR1 MNHEY and CDR2 SMNVEV (reference sequence). V was shortened by 1 base and J by 7 bases, with 23 bases between the two germline ends. CDR3 in amino acids: CASSLYPPLATLLNEQFF. The DNA for the CDR3 is TGTGCCAGCAGTTTATACCCCCCCCTAGCGACCTTGTTGAATGAGCAGTTCTTC.

This clone is medium-sized within its sample. This sequence joins TRBV6-6 and TRBJ1-1; D gene ambiguous. Germline lookup yields CDR1 MNHNY and CDR2 SVGAGI (reference sequence). The CDR3 sequence is 15 residues long. V shed 0 bases and J shed 0 bases, with 8 bases lying between them. The CDR3 sequence: CASSYSGLMNTEAFF. Here the CDR3 DNA reads TGTGCCAGCAGTTACTCCGGGTTAATGAACACTGAAGCTTTCTTT.

The chain uses TRBV9 and TRBJ2-1; D ambiguous. The CDR3 runs to 15 residues. Germline V gene sequence: CDR1 SGDLS, CDR2 YYNGEE. The V end lost 4 bases, the J end lost 3 bases, and 14 bases lay between the germline ends. CDR3 amino acids: CASSSRELGYNEQFF. In DNA form, the CDR3 reads TGTGCCAGCAGCTCCCGTGAGCTAGGCTACAATGAGCAGTTCTTC.

Many counts were recorded for this clone. The chain couples TRBV9 to TRBJ1-3; D may be TRBD1 (6 bases). CDR1 is SGDLS, CDR2 YYNGEE, per germline. The ends were cut back, 1 base at V and 2 bases at J, with 7 bases in the middle. This CDR3 is 14 amino acids long. The CDR3 protein is CASSVQGTGNTIYF. Here the CDR3 DNA reads TGTGCCAGCAGCGTACAGGGGACTGGAAACACCATATATTTT.

This clone was recorded many times. The chain joins TRBV2 to TRBJ2-2; possible D gene TRBD1, 6 bases. The V and J ends lost 8 bases and 5 bases respectively, with 15 bases between them. This CDR3 spans 14 amino acids. Germline CDR1 reads SNHLY; CDR2 reads FYNNEI. The DNA for the CDR3 is TGTGCCAGCGGGGACACCGGAGAAACCGGGGAGCTGTTTTTT. Its translation is CASGDTGETGELFF.

Many counts were recorded for this clone. The rearrangement uses TRBV18 and TRBJ2-5, with a tentative D call TRBD1 (5 bases). V was clipped by 2 bases and J by 1 base, with 11 bases between them. Looked up from germline, CDR1 is KGHSH and CDR2 is LQKENI. The CDR3 loop spans 15 amino acids. Written as DNA, the CDR3 is TGTGCCAGCTCACCATGGGGAAGGGGCCAAGAGACCCAGTACTTC. It codes for CASSPWGRGQETQYF.

This clone was picked up many times. The J gene is TRBJ2-7, the V gene TRBV7-9; D perhaps matches TRBD2 (6 bases). From germline, CDR1 is SEHNR and CDR2 FQNEAQ (reference sequence). With 3 bases removed from V and 4 bases from J, the gap between germline ends came to 16 bases. CDR3 length equals 15 residues. The DNA of the CDR3 is TGTGCCAGCAGCTTTACCGAGGGCGGGATTTACGAGCAGTACTTC. Its protein is CASSFTEGGIYEQYF.

The table lists this clone with many counts. The chain carries TRBV7-8 and TRBJ2-5; tentatively, D is TRBD1 (6 bases). This CDR3 is built from 10 residues. In germline, CDR1 is SGHVS, CDR2 FQNEAQ. Trimming stripped 11 bases from V and 5 bases from J, with 9 bases between. CDR3 in amino acids: CAGGRETQYF. DNA for the CDR3: TGTGCCGGGGGCCGGGAGACCCAGTACTTC.

This clone was counted ten times or more. The V call is TRBV5-8, the J call TRBJ1-2; 10 bases line up with TRBD1. Losses at the gene ends were 0 bases for V and 4 bases for J; bases not matched to a gene: 0. CDR3 length: 14 residues. Per germline, CDR1 SGHTS and CDR2 YDEGEE. CDR3 protein: CASSLGTGGYGYTF. The DNA for the CDR3 is TGTGCCAGCAGCTTGGGGACAGGGGGCTATGGCTACACCTTC.

This clone was counted at least ten times. This sequence joins TRBV5-1 and TRBJ1-4; D not certain. The CDR3 has 14 amino acids. V was trimmed by 3 bases and J by 7 bases, leaving 13 bases between them. From germline, CDR1 is SGHRS and CDR2 YFSETQ. CDR3 nucleotides: TGCGCCAGCAGCTCCTTAGCTGGAGGTGAAAAACTGTTTTTT. Translating it yields CASSSLAGGEKLFF. The whole variable domain, remainder taken from reference TRBV5-1 and TRBJ1-4, is KAGVTQTPRYLIKTRGQQVTLSCSPISGHRSVSWYQQTPGQGLQFLFEYFSETQRNKGNFPGRFSGRQFSNSRSEMNVSTLELGDSALYLCASSSLAGGEKLFFGSGTQLSVL.

The table lists this clone with many counts. J is TRBJ2-7 and V is TRBV5-6; D unresolved. CDR3 length: 15 residues. With 4 bases removed from V and 0 bases from J, the gap between germline ends came to 14 bases. Germline assignment: CDR1 SGHDT and CDR2 YYEEEE. Here the CDR3 reads CASSLTLRSSYEQYF. CDR3 sequence (DNA): TGTGCCAGCAGCCTCACCCTCCGGAGCTCCTACGAGCAGTACTTC.

Relative to its sample, this clone is medium-sized (0.01 to 0.1%). V is TRBV5-1 and J is TRBJ1-2; 7 positions agree with TRBD1. V lost 0 bases, J lost 1 base, and 3 bases stayed unmatched. The CDR3 contains 15 residues. Germline assignment: CDR1 SGHRS and CDR2 YFSETQ. CDR3 bases: TGCGCCAGCAGCTTGGGGACAGGAGGTAACTATGGCTACACCTTC. Translation: CASSLGTGGNYGYTF.

This clone was recorded many times. The chain uses TRBV29-1 and TRBJ2-7; TRBD2 aligns across 9 bases. The V segment lost 3 bases and the J segment 4 bases; nucleotides outside the gene matches: 4. Germline CDR1 is SQVTM and CDR2 is ANQGSEA. This CDR3 contains 13 residues. Here the CDR3 reads CSVERLAGYEQYF. CDR3 nucleotide sequence: TGCAGCGTTGAGCGGCTAGCGGGATACGAGCAGTACTTC.

This clone has at least ten counts. V is TRBV5-1 and J is TRBJ2-5; D possibly corresponds to TRBD1 (5 bases). This CDR3 is built from 13 residues. Germline loops: CDR1 SGHRS, CDR2 YFSETQ. V was clipped by 5 bases and J by 5 bases, with 13 bases between them. CDR3 coding DNA: TGCGCCAGCAGTCAAGGGGTAGGCGAGACCCAGTACTTC. It encodes CASSQGVGETQYF.

This clone is judged medium-sized. The rearrangement joins TRBV18 to TRBJ1-1, with a weak D call TRBD1 (6 bases). The CDR3 loop spans 15 amino acids. Germline V lookup: CDR1 KGHSH, CDR2 LQKENI. Trimming cost V 3 bases and J 7 bases, with 18 bases left between them. The CDR3 DNA reads TGTGCCAGCTCACCCAGTACAGGGACCGACGTTGAAGCTTTCTTT. It specifies CASSPSTGTDVEAFF.